One sample yielded the 24 T cell receptor beta chains listed below, sequenced in a study of blood T cell repertoires in COVID-19 (dated by TCRdb to about 2020). The method behind the library was the immunoSEQ multiplex PCR assay. TCRdb obtained this table from immuneACCESS and retained in-frame rearrangements with V and J assigned. These tables miss some clones; where compared with another copy, unresolved V genes account for less than half of the shortfall, and the remainder is unexplained. This sample lists about 240,000 clones; roughly 89% were detected once. Roughly 3.7% of the sample is in the top ten clones. Material: PBMCs or T cells enriched from blood (not recorded which). The receptors were gathered from a woman under 40 who had recovered from COVID-19.

This clone was counted once. The chain combines TRBV4-3 with TRBJ1-4; maybe TRBD1 (5 bases). V gave up 0 bases and J gave up 3 bases, with 17 bases separating them. Germline assignment: CDR1 LGHNA and CDR2 YSLEER. The CDR3 contains 18 residues. The CDR3 DNA follows: TGCGCCAGCAGCCAAGATCGACAAGCGGGGGTAGCTAATGAAAAACTGTTTTTT. Its protein product is CASSQDRQAGVANEKLFF.

The chain is built from TRBV12-3 or TRBV12-4 and TRBJ2-1, with 8 bases aligning to TRBD2. There are 13 residues in the CDR3. V lost 6 bases to trimming and J lost 4 bases; unmatched junction nucleotides: 2. CDR3 coding DNA: TGTGCCAGCAGACTAGCGGATTACAATGAGCAGTTCTTC. Encoded protein: CASRLADYNEQFF.

This rearrangement joins TRBV27 to TRBJ2-1; perhaps TRBD2 as D (6 bases). Trimming pared 1 base from V and 4 bases from J, leaving 11 bases between. This CDR3 contains 15 residues. The germline V gene encodes CDR1 MNHEY and CDR2 SMNVEV (reference sequence). CDR3 amino acids: CASSLLWGVYNEQFF. CDR3 bases: TGTGCCAGCAGTTTATTGTGGGGGGTTTACAATGAGCAGTTCTTC.

The chain is built from TRBV7-2 and TRBJ1-1; unclear D gene. CDR1 is SGHTA and CDR2 is FQGNSA in the germline V gene. V was clipped by 2 bases and J by 1 base, with 8 bases between them. The length of the CDR3 is 14 residues. CDR3 amino acids: CASSLQSSNTEAFF. CDR3 coding DNA: TGTGCCAGCAGCTTACAGTCATCGAACACTGAAGCTTTCTTT. Together with reference TRBV7-2 and TRBJ1-1, the CDR3 gives the full variable domain: GAGVSQSPSNKVTEKGKDVELRCDPISGHTALYWYRQSLGQGLEFLIYFQGNSAPDKSGLPSDRFSAERTGGSVSTLTIQRTQQEDSAVYLCASSLQSSNTEAFFGQGTRLTVV.

The rearrangement uses TRBV4-1 and TRBJ2-1, with 11 bases fitting TRBD2. Unmatched junction bases numbered 9, after V lost 3 bases and J lost 8 bases. The length of the CDR3 is 16 residues. Germline V lookup: CDR1 MGHRA, CDR2 YSYEKL. CDR3 region: CASSQIAGGGSHEQFF. CDR3 sequence (DNA): TGCGCCAGCAGCCAGATAGCGGGAGGGGGGTCCCATGAGCAGTTCTTC.

This chain links TRBV10-3 with TRBJ2-1; 12 bases are shared with TRBD2. The CDR3 is made up of 18 amino acids. CDR1 and CDR2 (germline): ENHRY, SYGVKD. V shed 4 bases and J 7 bases; nucleotides not matched to a gene: 14. CDR3 nucleotide sequence: TGTGCCATCAGTGTTACCCGGACTAGCGGGATGATGGGGAATGAGCAGTTCTTC. It yields the protein CAISVTRTSGMMGNEQFF.

This chain connects TRBV11-2 to TRBJ2-1; 8 nucleotides line up with TRBD2. The germline V gene has CDR1 SGHAT and CDR2 FQNNGV. The CDR3 loop spans 14 amino acids. After removal of 1 base from V and 9 bases from J, the junction contained 5 bases not matched to a gene. CDR3 protein: CASSLAGLVSEQFF. CDR3 DNA: TGTGCCAGCAGCTTAGCGGGACTAGTCAGTGAGCAGTTCTTC.

This clone came up once. The CDR3 DNA is TGTGCCAGCAGTCCGACAGGGAACTATGGCTACACCTTC. Protein product: CASSPTGNYGYTF. This chain joins TRBV27 and TRBJ1-2; 7 positions match TRBD1. The CDR3 has 13 residues. CDR1 is MNHEY and CDR2 is SMNVEV in the germline V gene (reference sequence). V lost 5 bases, J lost 2 bases, and 2 bases stayed unmatched.

The CDR3 DNA reads as TGTGCCAGCAGTTTCCTGGACAGGCGATATAGCAATCAGCCCCAGCATTTT. Residues: CASSFLDRRYSNQPQHF. The chain has TRBV28 and TRBJ1-5; TRBD1 matches at 7 bases. The V gene's germline CDR1 is MDHEN and CDR2 SYDVKM. The ends lost 3 bases at V and 0 bases at J; junction bases unmatched: 8. This CDR3 comprises 17 residues.

CDR3 bases: TGTGCCATCAGTGAGTCTTTGAGTAGAGGGAGCACAGATACGCAGTATTTT. Amino acids: CAISESLSRGSTDTQYF. The J gene is TRBJ2-3, the V gene TRBV10-3, with D perhaps TRBD2 (5 bases). V lost 0 bases and J lost 0, with 13 bases in between. The CDR3 has 17 amino acids. CDR1 and CDR2 (germline): ENHRY, SYGVKD.

The chain combines TRBV9 with TRBJ1-4; maybe TRBD1 (6 bases). The CDR3 is made up of 14 amino acids. The germline V gene has CDR1 SGDLS and CDR2 YYNGEE. V was trimmed by 4 bases and J by 7 bases, leaving 14 bases between them. Here the CDR3 reads CASSNRDKGEKLFF. The CDR3 coding sequence is TGTGCCAGCAGCAACCGGGACAAAGGTGAAAAACTGTTTTTT.

The gene calls are TRBV6-5 and TRBJ1-1, with TRBD1 as a possible D gene (5 bases). V lost 2 bases and J 8 bases, leaving 9 bases between the germline ends. The germline CDR1 and CDR2 sequences are MNHEY and SVGAGI. The CDR3 loop spans 12 amino acids. The DNA of the CDR3 is TGTGCCAGCAGTTACCGGGCAGGGGAAGCTTTCTTT. This sequence encodes CASSYRAGEAFF.

The chain combines TRBV28 with TRBJ2-1; 8 bases match TRBD2. V lost 4 bases, J lost 10 bases, and 9 bases stayed unmatched. The CDR3 has 14 residues. Germline V gene lookup returns CDR1 MDHEN and CDR2 SYDVKM. The CDR3 spells CASSSPGGPGEQFF. DNA for the CDR3: TGTGCCAGCAGTTCTCCGGGAGGGCCAGGGGAGCAGTTCTTC.

The chain is built from TRBV7-2 and TRBJ1-1; 7 bases match TRBD1. The CDR3 consists of 16 residues. V shed 3 bases, J shed 1 base, and the junction held 8 bases outside the gene matches. CDR1 and CDR2 (germline): SGHTA, FQGNSA. CDR3 DNA: TGTGCCAGCAGCTTTAACAGGGGTATCGGGAACACTGAAGCTTTCTTT. Protein product: CASSFNRGIGNTEAFF.

This rearrangement joins TRBV6-5 to TRBJ2-7, with TRBD1 identical over 8 bases. J was trimmed by 3 bases and V by 2 bases; bases with no gene match: 3. CDR1 and CDR2 (germline): MNHEY, SVGAGI. The CDR3 contains 14 residues. The DNA for the CDR3 is TGTGCCAGCAGTTACCGGACAGGGCACTACGAGCAGTACTTC. It codes for CASSYRTGHYEQYF.

The CDR3 DNA sequence: TGCGCCAGCAGGACTAGCGGGAGTTCGAACACCGGGGAGCTGTTTTTT. This codes for CASRTSGSSNTGELFF. The J gene is TRBJ2-2, the V gene TRBV5-1; 12 bases line up with TRBD2. The trim removed 5 bases at V and 0 bases at J, leaving 2 bases unmatched. From germline, CDR1 is SGHRS and CDR2 YFSETQ. The CDR3 spans 16 residues.

V is TRBV28 and J is TRBJ1-1, with D unclear. Germline V gene sequence: CDR1 MDHEN, CDR2 SYDVKM. This CDR3 has 12 amino acids. Deletions cut 3 bases from V and 4 bases from J, with 6 bases between. The chain's CDR3 is CASSLPGTEAFF. The CDR3 nucleotides read TGTGCCAGCAGTTTGCCAGGCACTGAAGCTTTCTTT.

This chain connects TRBV12-3 or TRBV12-4 to TRBJ2-1; D ambiguous. The CDR3 has 12 residues. Trimming took off 4 bases at V and 7 bases at J, with 8 bases between the two ends. CDR3: CASSSPGNEQFF. The CDR3 DNA sequence: TGTGCCAGCAGTTCCCCCGGGAATGAGCAGTTCTTC.

This chain joins TRBV27 and TRBJ2-7, with a possible D match to TRBD2 (5 bases). The CDR3 has 13 residues. Between the trimmed V and J ends, which lost 3 bases and 1 base, there was a span of 7 bases. Per the germline V gene, CDR1 is MNHEY and CDR2 is SMNVEV (reference sequence). The CDR3 here is CASSFSGSYEQYF. DNA of the CDR3: TGTGCCAGCAGTTTTTCGGGGTCCTACGAGCAGTACTTC.

The chain is built from TRBV4-1 and TRBJ2-3, with D possibly matching TRBD2 (6 bases). The V end was cut by 0 bases, the J end by 0 bases, with 25 bases between. Looked up from germline, CDR1 is MGHRA and CDR2 is YSYEKL. The CDR3 covers 21 residues. CDR3 amino acids: CASSQEFGSGTVGTSTDTQYF. In DNA form, the CDR3 reads TGCGCCAGCAGCCAAGAGTTTGGTAGCGGAACCGTGGGGACTAGCACAGATACGCAGTATTTT.

The CDR3 sequence is CASRRTGGITDTQYF. The DNA of the CDR3 is TGTGCCAGCAGACGCACAGGGGGCATTACAGATACGCAGTATTTT. The J gene is TRBJ2-3, the V gene TRBV28; the match to TRBD1 covers 9 bases. CDR1 is MDHEN, CDR2 SYDVKM, per germline. V lost 6 bases and J lost 3; bases outside the gene matches: 7. This CDR3 has 15 amino acids. Based on the CDR3 plus reference TRBV28 and TRBJ2-3, the full variable domain is DVKVTQSSRYLVKRTGEKVFLECVQDMDHENMFWYRQDPGLGLRLIYFSYDVKMKEKGDIPEGYSVSREKKERFSLILESASTNQTSMYLCASRRTGGITDTQYFGPGTRLTVL.

CDR3 nucleotides: TGTGCCAGCAGAGAGTGGGGACAGGGGGCGCGTGAGCAGTACTTC. This sequence encodes CASREWGQGAREQYF. The rearrangement joins TRBV28 to TRBJ2-7; TRBD1 matches 12 bases. The ends lost 6 bases at V and 7 bases at J; junction bases unmatched: 10. The CDR3 extends over 15 amino acids. Germline V CDR1 and CDR2: MDHEN, SYDVKM.

The V call is TRBV19, the J call TRBJ2-3, with D unclear. Germline V gives CDR1 LNHDA, CDR2 SQIVND (reference sequence). V was trimmed by 4 bases and J by 0 bases, leaving 8 bases between them. This CDR3 comprises 14 residues. In DNA form, the CDR3 reads TGTGCCAGTAGTACGGGTCTGAGCACAGATACGCAGTATTTT. Translation gives CASSTGLSTDTQYF. Full variable domain (missing parts from reference TRBV19 and TRBJ2-3): DGGITQSPKYLFRKEGQNVTLSCEQNLNHDAMYWYRQDPGQGLRLIYYSQIVNDFQKGDIAEGYSVSREKKESFPLTVTSAQKNPTAFYLCASSTGLSTDTQYFGPGTRLTVL.

The chain links TRBV20-1 to TRBJ2-7, with 8 bases matching TRBD1. CDR1 and CDR2 from the germline V gene are DFQATT and SNEGSKA (reference sequence). There are 13 residues in the CDR3. The ends lost 6 bases at V and 4 bases at J; junction bases unmatched: 8. The CDR3 reads CSASQGATYEQYF. CDR3 DNA sequence: TGCAGTGCGAGTCAGGGGGCGACGTACGAGCAGTACTTC.